The entry that follows covers one T cell receptor (beta chain) sequence. Its binding antigen is unknown. No clone much larger than this one lies a single base away; base qualities are absent. This sample was included in a study of control samples from healthy donors and cancer patients (dated by TCRdb to 2018 to 2020). CDR1 and CDR2 are read off the germline V gene (reference sequence) as LGHDT and YNNKEL. A distance of 20 bases separates the germline ends of V and J, which lose 4 bases and 7 bases respectively. Including the terminal cysteine and phenylalanine, the CDR3 comprises 15 residues. CDR3 DNA is the only sequence kept; it has 45 bases, read in frame from the first base. Library preparation employed the immunoSEQ multiplex PCR assay. In its TCRdb copy, this immuneACCESS table keeps in-frame sequences only and misses some clones. Where compared with another copy, unresolved V genes explain less than half of these, and the others have no known cause. This sample lists about 61,000 clones; 90% were detected once. The top ten clones comprise under 7% of the sample.

The source material was PBMCs. This TCR came from a man in his 60s with colorectal cancer. The chain is made from TRBV3-1 (or the pseudogene TRBV3-2) and TRBJ2-7, and the D gene may be TRBD1, 5 bases matching. The CDR3 reads as follows: CASSPGRTKTGEQYF. The DNA sequence is given as TGTGCCAGCAGCCCCGGCAGGACAAAAACGGGTGAGCAGTACTTC.